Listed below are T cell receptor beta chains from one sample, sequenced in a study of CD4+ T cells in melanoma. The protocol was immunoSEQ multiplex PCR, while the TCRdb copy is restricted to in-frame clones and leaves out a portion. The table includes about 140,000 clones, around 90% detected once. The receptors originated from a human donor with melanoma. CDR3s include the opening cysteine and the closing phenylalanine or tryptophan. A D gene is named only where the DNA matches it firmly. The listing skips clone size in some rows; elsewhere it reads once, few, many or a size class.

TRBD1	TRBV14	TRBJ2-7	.	CASSHSGTELGEQYF	TGTGCCAGCAGCCATTCCGGGACAGAATTGGGGGAGCAGTACTTC
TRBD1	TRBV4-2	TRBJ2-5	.	CASSRGTGLWEETQYF	TGTGCCAGCAGCCGAGGGACAGGGCTTTGGGAAGAGACCCAGTACTTC
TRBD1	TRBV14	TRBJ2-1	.	CASSQGGTAGDNEQFF	TGTGCCAGCAGCCAAGGTGGGACAGCCGGCGACAATGAGCAGTTCTTC
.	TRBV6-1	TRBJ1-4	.	CASSEPGQGKLFF	TGTGCCAGCAGTGAACCCGGTCAGGGGAAACTGTTTTTT
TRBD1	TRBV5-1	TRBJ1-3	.	CASRTGDAGNTIYF	TGCGCCAGCAGGACAGGGGACGCTGGAAACACCATATATTTT
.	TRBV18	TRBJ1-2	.	CASSPTNSGGYGYTF	TGTGCCAGCTCACCCACCAACTCGGGGGGCTATGGCTACACCTTC
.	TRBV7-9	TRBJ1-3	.	CASSLGQGTGNTIYF	TGTGCCAGCAGCTTGGGCCAGGGGACAGGAAACACCATATATTTT
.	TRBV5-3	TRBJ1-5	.	CARSSAGTRRGIQPQHF	TGTGCCAGAAGCTCCGCCGGGACACGCCGGGGGATCCAGCCCCAGCATTTT
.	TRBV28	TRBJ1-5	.	CASGSRGVGNQPQHF	TGTGCCAGCGGTTCTCGGGGGGTGGGCAATCAGCCCCAGCATTTT
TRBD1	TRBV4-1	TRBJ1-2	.	CASSQGPGQGNRGYTF	TGCGCCAGCAGCCAAGGCCCCGGACAGGGAAATCGTGGCTACACCTTC
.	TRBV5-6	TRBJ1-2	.	CASSRRGSQMNGYTF	TGTGCCAGCAGCCGGAGGGGGTCCCAGATGAATGGCTACACCTTC
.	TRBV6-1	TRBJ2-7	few	CASSEGYEQYF	TGTGCCAGCAGTGAAGGGTACGAGCAGTACTTC
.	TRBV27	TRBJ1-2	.	CASQLSRGTGGYTF	TGTGCCAGCCAGTTGTCGCGGGGGACGGGTGGCTACACCTTC
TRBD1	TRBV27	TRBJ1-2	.	CASSLSGTGDKGYTF	TGTGCCAGCAGTTTATCGGGGACAGGGGATAAGGGCTACACCTTC